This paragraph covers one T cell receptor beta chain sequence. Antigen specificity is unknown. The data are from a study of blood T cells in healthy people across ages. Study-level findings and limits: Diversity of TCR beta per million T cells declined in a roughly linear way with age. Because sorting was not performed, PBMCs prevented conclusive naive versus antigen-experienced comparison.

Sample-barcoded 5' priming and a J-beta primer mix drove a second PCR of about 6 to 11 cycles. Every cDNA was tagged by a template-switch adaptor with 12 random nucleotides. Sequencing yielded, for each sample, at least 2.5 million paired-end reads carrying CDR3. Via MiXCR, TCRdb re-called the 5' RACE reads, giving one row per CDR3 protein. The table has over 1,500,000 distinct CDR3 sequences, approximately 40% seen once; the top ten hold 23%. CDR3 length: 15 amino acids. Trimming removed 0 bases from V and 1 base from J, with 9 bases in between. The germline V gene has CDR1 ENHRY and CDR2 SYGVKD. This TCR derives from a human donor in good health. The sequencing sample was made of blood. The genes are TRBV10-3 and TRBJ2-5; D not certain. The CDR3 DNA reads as TGTGCCATCAGTGAGTCGGTACAGATCCAAGAGACCCAGTACTTC. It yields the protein CAISESVQIQETQYF.